This T cell receptor beta chain originates from a study of identical twins. This clonotype was detected a few times. No antigen is known for it. The V end was cut by 4 bases, the J end by 4 bases, with 19 bases between. CDR3 length: 16 residues. The germline gives CDR1 LGHNA, CDR2 YSLEER. TCRdb recomputed calls from the 5' RACE reads with MiXCR, one row per CDR3 protein. The sample includes fewer than 900,000 distinct CDR3 sequences, around a sixth of them seen just once. Study-wide results and caveats: Models underpredicted monozygotic twin sharing of out-of-frame TCR alpha. Some out-of-frame alpha sequences were shared by twins, and these showed excess low generation probability.

The same sample was also used in a study of T cells expressing NK-cell markers. That source notes: It was sorted CD3+CD56+NKG2C+, CD3+CD56+NKG2C- and CD3+CD56-NKG2C+ T cells that supplied the TCR beta repertoires. Once again these clonotypes came out on top in the CD3+CD56-NKG2C+ fraction of several donors.

The sequencing input was PBMCs. The V and J genes are TRBV4-3 and TRBJ2-5; either TRBD1 or TRBD2 may supply D (5 bases each). The source of this sequence is a woman between 18 and 29 years old in good health. CDR3 protein: CASSRSGTTGGETQYF. The CDR3 nucleotides are TGCGCCAGCAGCCGCTCCGGCACCACTGGGGGAGAGACCCAGTACTTC.